Below are 12 T cell receptor beta chains sequenced from a single sample in a study of cytomegalovirus exposure and HLA in healthy donors. The PCR ran on 60 Vbeta and 13 Jbeta primers. The method was immunoSEQ multiplex PCR; TCRdb's version includes in-frame clones alone and lacks a portion of them. The sample comprises about 130,000 clones, 80% of which are singletons, and approximately 5% rests with the top ten. Specimen: PBMCs. The receptors stem from a man younger than 45 in good health and CMV-seronegative.

V usage is TRBV4-3 and J usage is TRBJ2-1; D is perhaps TRBD1 (5 bases). V gave up 5 bases and J gave up 5 bases, with 22 bases separating them. The CDR3 consists of 17 residues. In germline, CDR1 is LGHNA, CDR2 YSLEER. CDR3 loop: CASSETLKQVSHNEQFF. DNA of the CDR3: TGCGCCAGCAGCGAAACCCTCAAACAGGTATCCCACAATGAGCAGTTCTTC.

V usage is TRBV18 and J usage is TRBJ2-2; 8 nucleotides match TRBD1. V was pared by 3 bases and J by 0 bases, with 6 bases of the junction left unmatched. Germline V lookup: CDR1 KGHSH, CDR2 LQKENI. This CDR3 contains 17 residues. The CDR3 loop reads CASSPPRQGSNTGELFF. The CDR3, as DNA: TGTGCCAGCTCACCCCCCAGACAGGGGTCGAACACCGGGGAGCTGTTTTTT.

The V call is TRBV15, the J call TRBJ2-1, with D possibly being TRBD1 (6 bases). In germline, CDR1 is LNHNV, CDR2 YYDKDF (reference sequence). V was pared by 0 bases and J by 3 bases, with 15 bases between. This CDR3 comprises 17 residues. CDR3 protein: CATSRDLTGTLYNEQFF. In DNA, the CDR3 is TGTGCCACCAGCAGAGACCTAACAGGGACCCTCTACAATGAGCAGTTCTTC.

This clone was counted between two and nine times. This sequence joins TRBV2 and TRBJ2-3; 8 nucleotides agree with TRBD2. The CDR3 extends over 15 amino acids. CDR1 is SNHLY, CDR2 FYNNEI, per germline. V lost 6 bases to trimming and J lost 0 bases; unmatched junction nucleotides: 5. The CDR3 DNA sequence: TGTGCCAGCAGAACCGGGACTAGGAGCACAGATACGCAGTATTTT. This gives the protein CASRTGTRSTDTQYF. The full variable domain, its missing parts supplied by reference TRBV2 and TRBJ2-3, is EPEVTQTPSHQVTQMGQEVILRCVPISNHLYFYWYRQILGQKVEFLVSFYNNEISEKSEIFDDQFSVERPDGSNFTLKIRSTKLEDSAMYFCASRTGTRSTDTQYFGPGTRLTVL.

This clone turned up a few times. This chain uses TRBV5-6 with TRBJ2-2; D perhaps matches TRBD1 (5 bases). CDR3 length: 14 residues. Germline CDR1 reads SGHDT; CDR2 reads YYEEEE. Trimming removed 2 bases from V and 6 bases from J, with 11 bases in between. The CDR3: CASSLWGVAGELFF. The CDR3 DNA reads TGTGCCAGCAGCTTATGGGGCGTGGCCGGGGAGCTGTTTTTT.

This clone was seen a few times. The gene calls are TRBV10-3 and TRBJ2-1, with 9 bases fitting TRBD2. This CDR3 contains 13 residues. The germline gives CDR1 ENHRY, CDR2 SYGVKD. The V and J ends lost 6 bases and 9 bases, in that order; junction bases with no gene match: 6. The CDR3 DNA reads TGTGCCATCAGCGAGCGGGAGGAAGGTGAGCAGTTCTTC. Translated: CAISEREEGEQFF.

The J gene is TRBJ2-7, the V gene TRBV2; weak D call: TRBD1 (7 bases). V was cut by 3 bases and J by 6 bases, with 12 bases left in between. Germline V lookup: CDR1 SNHLY, CDR2 FYNNEI. This CDR3 has 13 residues. This CDR3 reads CASSDPGGIEQYF. The CDR3 bases are TGTGCCAGCAGTGATCCAGGGGGGATCGAGCAGTACTTC.

This chain connects TRBV5-6 to TRBJ1-6; D may be TRBD1 (5 bases). Trimming took off 2 bases at V and 9 bases at J, with 15 bases between the two ends. Germline V lookup: CDR1 SGHDT, CDR2 YYEEEE. This CDR3 has 15 residues. The CDR3 is CASSFWSRVGSPLHF. CDR3 in DNA: TGTGCCAGCAGCTTTTGGTCCAGGGTCGGTTCACCCCTCCACTTT. Together with reference TRBV5-6 and TRBJ1-6, the CDR3 gives the full variable domain: DAGVTQSPTHLIKTRGQQVTLRCSPKSGHDTVSWYQQALGQGPQFIFQYYEEEERQRGNFPDRFSGHQFPNYSSELNVNALLLGDSALYLCASSFWSRVGSPLHFGNGTRLTVT.

V and J are TRBV19 and TRBJ1-2, with TRBD1 matching 7 bases. Germline V gene data show CDR1 as LNHDA and CDR2 as SQIVND (reference sequence). Germline trimming cut 5 bases from V and 2 bases from J; bases unmatched to any gene: 2. The CDR3 covers 13 residues. CDR3 amino acids: CASSAQGNYGYTF. As DNA, the CDR3 is TGTGCCAGTAGTGCACAGGGGAACTATGGCTACACCTTC.

The chain's CDR3 is CASSFTGEFTEAFF. CDR3 DNA sequence: TGTGCCAGCAGCTTTACAGGGGAGTTCACTGAAGCTTTCTTT. This chain connects TRBV7-9 to TRBJ1-1; 7 nucleotides agree with TRBD1. Per germline, CDR1 SEHNR and CDR2 FQNEAQ (reference sequence). The J segment lost 4 bases and the V segment lost 3 bases, leaving 5 bases of the junction unmatched. CDR3 length: 14 residues.

The table lists this clone with a count of one. This rearrangement joins TRBV5-1 to TRBJ1-2, with a possible D match to TRBD1 (5 bases). The CDR3 consists of 13 residues. V was shortened by 0 bases and J by 8 bases, with 11 bases between the two germline ends. CDR1 is SGHRS and CDR2 is YFSETQ in the germline V gene. The CDR3 DNA is TGCGCCAGCAGCTTGGACGAAGGGGAAGGCTACACCTTC. Protein product: CASSLDEGEGYTF.

V gene TRBV6-5 combines with J gene TRBJ2-7; 10 nucleotides line up with TRBD2. V trimming: 0 bases; J trimming: 7 bases; junction bases outside the gene matches: 9. From germline, CDR1 is MNHEY and CDR2 SVGAGI. CDR3 length: 16 residues. CDR3 sequence reads: CASSYSSSGRLSEQYF. The DNA of the CDR3 is TGTGCCAGCAGTTACTCGAGTAGCGGGAGGTTATCGGAGCAGTACTTC.